These T cell receptor beta chains were read from a single sample in a study of cytomegalovirus exposure and HLA in healthy donors. Some clones are missing from TCRdb's copy, which holds only in-frame ones; the method was immunoSEQ multiplex PCR. Here the sample spans approximately 150,000 clones, around 78% being singletons. Sequencing was performed on PBMCs. Every receptor here comes from a woman in her forties or fifties in good health and CMV-seropositive. Each CDR3 is given with its conserved first and last residue. The D gene is left open where the match is weak. Only part of the rows carry a size: once, few, many, or a class if the clone is expanded.

TRBV5-1	TRBD1	TRBJ2-7	-	CASSEGTDRLYEQYF	TGCGCCAGCAGCGAGGGGACGGACAGGCTCTACGAGCAGTACTTC
TRBV4-1	-	TRBJ1-6	-	CASSPRDTSSYNSPLHF	TGCGCCAGCAGCCCCCGGGACACGAGCTCCTATAATTCACCCCTCCACTTT
TRBV5-1	TRBD1	TRBJ1-2	-	CASSLGTGPYGYTF	TGCGCCAGCAGCTTAGGGACAGGGCCCTATGGCTACACCTTC
TRBV29-1	-	TRBJ2-7	-	CSVAEPYEQYF	TGCAGCGTAGCTGAGCCCTACGAGCAGTACTTC
TRBV10-3	-	TRBJ2-7	-	CAISDSGAYEQYF	TGTGCCATCAGTGATTCCGGGGCCTACGAGCAGTACTTC
TRBV4-1	-	TRBJ1-1	-	CASSLRGDLNTEAFF	TGCGCCAGCAGCCTACGGGGGGACCTGAACACTGAAGCTTTCTTT
TRBV4-2	-	TRBJ2-3	once	CASSQELGPTDTQYF	TGTGCCAGCAGCCAAGAGTTGGGGCCCACAGATACGCAGTATTTT
TRBV20-1	-	TRBJ1-1	-	CSPDSGTEAFF	TGCAGTCCCGACAGTGGGACTGAAGCTTTCTTT
TRBV29-1	TRBD1	TRBJ2-7	-	CSVPGQGNGEQYF	TGCAGCGTACCGGGACAGGGGAATGGCGAGCAGTACTTC
TRBV19	-	TRBJ2-6	once	CASSTDSSGANVLTF	TGTGCCAGTAGTACCGACAGCTCTGGGGCCAACGTCCTGACTTTC
TRBV7-3	TRBD1	TRBJ2-6	-	CASSFTTPYRGHGANVLTF	TGTGCCAGCAGCTTCACAACCCCTTATAGGGGGCACGGGGCCAACGTCCTGACTTTC
TRBV2	-	TRBJ2-2	-	CASSNERFTGELFF	TGTGCCAGCAGTAATGAGAGGTTTACCGGGGAGCTGTTTTTT
TRBV7-9	TRBD1	TRBJ2-1	-	CASSYGRGSRFF	TGTGCCAGCAGCTACGGCAGGGGGTCAAGGTTCTTC
TRBV30	-	TRBJ1-1	-	CAWSLNTEAFF	TGTGCCTGGAGTCTAAACACTGAAGCTTTCTTT
TRBV5-1	-	TRBJ1-5	-	CASSLEGDNQPQHF	TGCGCCAGCAGCTTAGAAGGGGACAATCAGCCCCAGCATTTT
TRBV7-9	-	TRBJ1-1	-	CASTQGRETEAFF	TGTGCCAGCACCCAGGGGCGGGAGACTGAAGCTTTCTTT
TRBV7-2	-	TRBJ1-5	-	CASSIYRGNQPQHF	TGTGCCAGCAGCATTTACAGGGGCAATCAGCCCCAGCATTTT
TRBV10-3	-	TRBJ1-5	-	CAISDRNQPQHF	TGTGCCATCAGTGACAGGAATCAGCCCCAGCATTTT
TRBV27	-	TRBJ1-1	once	CASKGSQGGTEAFF	TGTGCCAGCAAAGGGTCGCAGGGTGGAACTGAAGCTTTCTTT
TRBV2	TRBD1	TRBJ2-7	-	CASSEPGQVTYEQYF	TGTGCCAGCAGTGAGCCGGGACAGGTGACCTACGAGCAGTACTTC
TRBV29-1	-	TRBJ2-5	-	CSVVSTSTQETQYF	TGCAGCGTTGTGTCCACTTCGACTCAAGAGACCCAGTACTTC
TRBV21-1	-	TRBJ2-2	-	CASSNNQGFTGELFF	TGTGCCAGCAGCAATAATCAGGGATTCACCGGGGAGCTGTTTTTT
TRBV13	TRBD1	TRBJ2-5	few	CARKRTGSAAETQYF	TGTGCCAGGAAACGGACAGGGTCCGCCGCAGAGACCCAGTACTTC
TRBV9	-	TRBJ2-2	once	CASSVVALRGGELFF	TGTGCCAGCAGCGTAGTGGCCCTGCGGGGCGGGGAGCTGTTTTTT
TRBV14	TRBD2	TRBJ2-2	once	CASSQTSGESGELFF	TGTGCCAGCAGCCAGACTAGCGGGGAGTCCGGGGAGCTGTTTTTT
TRBV25-1	TRBD2	TRBJ2-7	-	CASSGLAGEQYF	TGTGCCAGCAGTGGACTAGCGGGGGAGCAGTACTTC
TRBV27	TRBD1	TRBJ1-2	-	CASKTWDRREGYTF	TGTGCCAGCAAAACCTGGGACAGGAGGGAAGGCTACACCTTC
TRBV5-4	-	TRBJ1-5	-	CASSSGQNQPQHF	TGTGCCAGCAGCTCCGGACAGAATCAGCCCCAGCATTTT
TRBV5-8	TRBD2	TRBJ2-5	-	CASSLVGVAGGKETQYF	TGTGCCAGCAGCTTGGTCGGGGTAGCGGGGGGCAAAGAGACCCAGTACTTC
TRBV5-1	-	TRBJ2-7	-	CASSLTDRPYEQYF	TGCGCCAGCAGCTTAACTGACAGGCCCTACGAGCAGTACTTC
TRBV2	TRBD1	TRBJ2-7	-	CASTREGASEQYF	TGTGCCAGCACCAGAGAGGGGGCGAGTGAGCAGTACTTC
TRBV28	TRBD1	TRBJ2-7	-	CASRLGGSGQGHEQYF	TGTGCCAGCAGGTTGGGTGGGTCGGGACAGGGTCACGAGCAGTACTTC
TRBV7-2	TRBD1	TRBJ1-2	-	CASRPGGNYGYTF	TGTGCCAGCAGGCCAGGGGGCAACTATGGCTACACCTTC
TRBV30	TRBD1	TRBJ1-1	-	CAWTPDRGANTEAFF	TGTGCCTGGACCCCGGACAGGGGGGCGAACACTGAAGCTTTCTTT
TRBV5-1	TRBD2	TRBJ2-7	-	CASSLVSQAGREQYF	TGCGCCAGCAGCTTGGTCAGCCAAGCGGGGAGAGAGCAGTACTTC
TRBV6-1	TRBD1	TRBJ1-2	once	CASQQGNYGYTF	TGTGCCAGCCAACAGGGGAACTATGGCTACACCTTC
TRBV14	-	TRBJ1-1	-	CASSLMRYTEAFF	TGTGCCAGCAGCCTAATGAGGTACACTGAAGCTTTCTTT
TRBV5-5	TRBD1	TRBJ2-2	-	CASSLRADRDTGELFF	TGTGCCAGCAGCTTGAGAGCCGACAGGGACACCGGGGAGCTGTTTTTT
TRBV4-1	-	TRBJ1-1	-	CASSQSVGEALQNTEAFF	TGCGCCAGCAGCCAAAGTGTCGGGGAAGCTCTCCAGAACACTGAAGCTTTCTTT
TRBV10-3	-	TRBJ1-1	-	CAISESRTPWNTEAFF	TGTGCCATCAGTGAGTCCCGGACACCCTGGAACACTGAAGCTTTCTTT
TRBV18	TRBD1	TRBJ2-3	-	CASSATGGTDTQYF	TGTGCCAGCTCGGCGACAGGGGGCACAGATACGCAGTATTTT
TRBV7-2	-	TRBJ1-2	-	CASSSQLGGFGYTF	TGTGCCAGCAGCTCCCAGTTGGGGGGTTTTGGCTACACCTTC